This TCR beta chain is drawn from a study of technical replicates of blood from a few donors. The V gene's germline CDR1 is LNHDA and CDR2 SQIVND (reference sequence). This CDR3 is 15 amino acids long. With 8 bases removed from V and 2 bases from J, the gap between germline ends came to 16 bases. Assay used: immunoSEQ multiplex PCR; TCRdb lists only in-frame clones, some missing. The sample records some 96,000 clones, approximately 95% being singletons. The chain recombines TRBV19 with TRBJ1-5; D perhaps matches TRBD1 (6 bases). The source of this sequence is a human donor in good health. Sequencing was done on a sample of T cells isolated from PBMCs. The CDR3 protein is CASAWGQAGNQPQHF. The CDR3 coding sequence is TGTGCCAGTGCCTGGGGGCAAGCTGGCAATCAGCCCCAGCATTTT.